This passage covers 30 T cell receptor beta chains from one sample sequenced in a study of blood T cell repertoires in COVID-19. This table comes from immunoSEQ multiplex PCR, and its TCRdb copy is limited to in-frame clones, with some not included. The sample holds over 350,000 clones; around nine tenths are singletons and the top ten take about 2.1%. The source material was PBMCs or T cells enriched from blood (not recorded which). The receptors originated from a woman between 18 and 30 years old with acute COVID-19.

The chain joins TRBV27 to TRBJ2-1; 9 nucleotides align to TRBD2. The CDR3 extends over 15 amino acids. After removal of 5 bases from V and 7 bases from J, the junction contained 9 bases not matched to a gene. Per the germline V gene, CDR1 is MNHEY and CDR2 is SMNVEV (reference sequence). Here the CDR3 DNA reads TGTGCCAGCAGTAAGACTAGCGGAGCCTTAAATGAGCAGTTCTTC. The encoded protein is CASSKTSGALNEQFF.

The CDR3 nucleotides are TGTGCCAGCAGGCTGACAAGTCAAGAGACCCAGTACTTC. Translating gives CASRLTSQETQYF. This sequence joins TRBV5-4 and TRBJ2-5, with D unclear. Germline V gene lookup returns CDR1 SGHNT and CDR2 YYREEE (reference sequence). The V end was cut by 5 bases, the J end by 2 bases, with 10 bases between. The CDR3 totals 13 residues.

The chain links TRBV2 to TRBJ2-3, with 14 bases lining up with TRBD2. Germline V gene lookup returns CDR1 SNHLY and CDR2 FYNNEI. This CDR3 has 16 amino acids. V trimming: 5 bases; J trimming: 6 bases; junction bases outside the gene matches: 7. The DNA of the CDR3 is TGTGCCAGCAGTAGGGGACTAGCGGGGGTTTTGGATACGCAGTATTTT. Its translation: CASSRGLAGVLDTQYF.

This clone was recorded a few times. Other DNA sequences from this sample encode an identical CDR3 as well. The chain employs TRBV6-4 and TRBJ2-2, with D unresolved. The germline V gene has CDR1 MRHNA and CDR2 SNTAGT. This CDR3 is built from 13 residues. V lost 0 bases to trimming and J lost 5 bases, with 4 bases between them. The CDR3 sequence is CASSDSSTGELFF. The CDR3 region has the DNA TGTGCCAGCAGTGACTCATCAACCGGGGAGCTGTTTTTT.

Remarks on this clone: This specimen includes other DNA sequences encoding the same CDR3. This sequence joins TRBV28 and TRBJ2-5; D is unclear. The CDR3 runs 12 residues. From germline, CDR1 is MDHEN and CDR2 SYDVKM. Trimming took off 3 bases at V and 4 bases at J, with 6 bases between the two ends. The CDR3 reads CASSFPRETQYF. CDR3 nucleotides: TGTGCCAGCAGTTTCCCGCGAGAGACCCAGTACTTC.

This clone was detected only a few times. The chain couples TRBV5-1 to TRBJ1-2, with a tentative D call TRBD1 (5 bases). CDR1 SGHRS and CDR2 YFSETQ come from the germline V gene. This CDR3 has 13 residues. V lost 4 bases, J lost 4 bases, and 11 bases lay in between. DNA of the CDR3: TGCGCCAGCAGCACCGGACAATCCTATGGCTACACCTTC. Protein sequence: CASSTGQSYGYTF. Complete variable domain (other parts from reference TRBV5-1 and TRBJ1-2): KAGVTQTPRYLIKTRGQQVTLSCSPISGHRSVSWYQQTPGQGLQFLFEYFSETQRNKGNFPGRFSGRQFSNSRSEMNVSTLELGDSALYLCASSTGQSYGYTFGSGTRLTVV.

The V call is TRBV19, the J call TRBJ1-3, with 7 nucleotides matching TRBD1. Germline CDR1 and CDR2: LNHDA and SQIVND (reference sequence). J gave up 1 base and V 7 bases, and 7 bases lay outside the gene matches. This CDR3 is built from 15 residues. The CDR3 region is CASTTGTVSGNTIYF. The CDR3 bases are TGTGCCAGTACCACCGGGACAGTTTCTGGAAACACCATATATTTT.

This rearrangement joins TRBV6-5 to TRBJ2-7, with a tentative D call TRBD2 (5 bases). Germline-derived CDR1 and CDR2 are MNHEY and SVGAGI. V was pared by 9 bases and J by 0 bases, with 15 bases between. This CDR3 contains 14 residues. The CDR3 nucleotides read TGTGCCAGTCACCGGGGTACTAGCTCCTACGAGCAGTACTTC. This gives the protein CASHRGTSSYEQYF.

V and J are TRBV3-1 (or the pseudogene TRBV3-2) and TRBJ1-2; D not resolved. The CDR3 totals 14 residues. Germline assignment: CDR1 LGHDT and CDR2 YNNKEL (reference sequence). V lost 0 bases, J lost 7 bases, and 12 bases lay in between. CDR3: CASSQDQSGSGYTF. CDR3 DNA sequence: TGTGCCAGCAGCCAAGATCAATCAGGCTCTGGCTACACCTTC.

J is TRBJ2-3 and V is TRBV9; 7 bases are a match to TRBD1. V lost 0 bases and J lost 2; bases outside the gene matches: 12. CDR3 length: 18 residues. Germline V gene data show CDR1 as SGDLS and CDR2 as YYNGEE. The CDR3 is CASSVELRTRGTTDTQYF. The DNA for the CDR3 is TGTGCCAGCAGCGTAGAACTCCGAACCAGGGGGACCACAGATACGCAGTATTTT.

This clone was picked up one time. J is TRBJ2-2 and V is TRBV18; D is possibly TRBD1 (6 bases). Trimming removed 4 bases from V and 4 bases from J, with 16 bases in between. The CDR3 is 16 amino acids. CDR1 and CDR2 from the germline V gene are KGHSH and LQKENI. This CDR3 reads CASSRSGTRSTGELFF. CDR3 nucleotides: TGTGCCAGCTCACGGAGTGGGACAAGGTCCACCGGGGAGCTGTTTTTT.

The rearrangement links TRBV12-3 or TRBV12-4 to TRBJ2-7, with D hard to call. CDR3 length: 11 amino acids. With 5 bases removed from V and 3 bases from J, the gap between germline ends came to 5 bases. The CDR3 spells CASSNYYEQYF. Here the CDR3 DNA reads TGTGCCAGCAGTAACTACTACGAGCAGTACTTC.

This clone was seen only once. The V gene is TRBV2, the J gene TRBJ1-5; possible D gene TRBD1, 6 bases. The germline CDR1 and CDR2 sequences are SNHLY and FYNNEI. The CDR3 is 14 amino acids. V shed 4 bases and J shed 2 bases, with 9 bases lying between them. In DNA, the CDR3 is TGTGCCAGCAGTGGGGGGGGCGGCAATCAGCCCCAGCATTTT. This encodes CASSGGGGNQPQHF.

The gene calls are TRBV2 and TRBJ2-7; 11 bases are shared with TRBD2. With V trimmed by 8 bases and J by 5 bases, 11 bases remained unmatched. The CDR3 extends over 15 amino acids. Germline CDR1 reads SNHLY; CDR2 reads FYNNEI. The CDR3 here is CASDAGLAGKNEQYF. Written as DNA, the CDR3 is TGTGCCAGCGACGCCGGACTAGCGGGTAAAAACGAGCAGTACTTC. Complete variable domain (other parts from reference TRBV2 and TRBJ2-7): EPEVTQTPSHQVTQMGQEVILRCVPISNHLYFYWYRQILGQKVEFLVSFYNNEISEKSEIFDDQFSVERPDGSNFTLKIRSTKLEDSAMYFCASDAGLAGKNEQYFGPGTRLTVT.

The CDR3 region is CAWFSGGHNSPLHF. The CDR3, as DNA: TGTGCCTGGTTTTCAGGGGGGCATAATTCACCCCTCCACTTT. V gene TRBV30 combines with J gene TRBJ1-6; 7 bases fit TRBD1. The CDR3 consists of 14 residues. The V segment lost 5 bases and the J segment 5 bases; nucleotides outside the gene matches: 6. Germline assignment: CDR1 GTSNPN and CDR2 SVGIG (reference sequence).

The chain recombines TRBV5-5 with TRBJ1-5; D perhaps matches TRBD1 (6 bases). CDR3 length equals 18 residues. V dropped 5 bases and J dropped 0 bases, with 21 bases sitting between them. CDR1 and CDR2 (germline): SGHKS, YYEKEE (reference sequence). CDR3 loop: CASSPTGTLSYSNQPQHF. CDR3 coding DNA: TGTGCCAGCAGTCCTACCGGGACACTGAGTTATAGCAATCAGCCCCAGCATTTT.

V gene TRBV4-3 combines with J gene TRBJ1-5; 7 bases line up with TRBD1. The V segment lost 0 bases and the J segment 7 bases; nucleotides outside the gene matches: 6. Germline V gives CDR1 LGHNA, CDR2 YSLEER. This CDR3 comprises 15 residues. The CDR3 DNA reads TGCGCCAGCAGCCAAGATAACAGGGGAGCACAGCCCCAGCATTTT. This codes for CASSQDNRGAQPQHF.

There are a few counts of this clone. V and J are TRBV13 and TRBJ2-1, with TRBD2 matching 10 bases. Germline V CDR1 and CDR2: PRHDT, FYEKMQ (reference sequence). This CDR3 has 13 amino acids. Trimming took 8 bases from V and 5 from J; bases not matched to a gene: 3. The CDR3: CASGTSVDNEQFF. The DNA for the CDR3 is TGTGCCAGCGGGACTAGCGTTGACAATGAGCAGTTCTTC.

The chain employs TRBV6-1 and TRBJ1-3; no clear D gene. This CDR3 has 16 amino acids. The germline V and J ends were trimmed by 3 bases and 0 bases, with 12 bases remaining between them. Per germline, CDR1 MNHNS and CDR2 SASEGT. The DNA for the CDR3 is TGTGCCAGCAGTGATGTCGGTTATGGCTCTGGAAACACCATATATTTT. As protein: CASSDVGYGSGNTIYF.

Only one count was recorded for this clone. V and J are TRBV10-3 and TRBJ1-2; TRBD1 matches 11 bases. The CDR3 is made up of 14 amino acids. J lost 8 bases, V lost 4 bases, and 6 bases had no gene match. Looked up from germline, CDR1 is ENHRY and CDR2 is SYGVKD. CDR3 loop: CAISVWTGGKGYTF. As DNA, the CDR3 is TGTGCCATCAGTGTGTGGACAGGGGGCAAGGGCTACACCTTC.

The J gene is TRBJ2-5, the V gene TRBV10-2; TRBD1 is a possible D gene (5 bases). Germline CDR1 and CDR2: WSHSY and SAAADI. This CDR3 comprises 13 residues. Trimming took 5 bases from V and 4 from J, leaving 11 bases between them. The CDR3 protein is CASSSGSRETQYF. CDR3 sequence (DNA): TGCGCCAGCAGTTCAGGGTCTCGAGAGACCCAGTACTTC.

The chain combines TRBV5-1 with TRBJ2-5; 9 bases map to TRBD1. Looked up from germline, CDR1 is SGHRS and CDR2 is YFSETQ. The CDR3 contains 14 residues. J lost 6 bases, V lost 4 bases, and 7 bases had no gene match. CDR3 sequence reads: CASSTGGDGKTQYF. CDR3 nucleotides: TGCGCCAGCAGCACAGGGGGCGATGGAAAGACCCAGTACTTC.

The genes are TRBV5-1 and TRBJ2-5, with D tentatively TRBD1 (6 bases). The CDR3 covers 13 residues. Germline V lookup: CDR1 SGHRS, CDR2 YFSETQ. Trimming stripped 1 base from V and 4 bases from J, with 8 bases between. CDR3 nucleotides: TGCGCCAGCAGCTTGACAGGGAGAGAGACCCAGTACTTC. It is translated as CASSLTGRETQYF.

The chain has TRBV27 and TRBJ2-2; 10 bases align to TRBD2. The CDR3 runs 15 residues. Germline V gives CDR1 MNHEY, CDR2 SMNVEV (reference sequence). V trimming: 4 bases; J trimming: 5 bases; junction bases outside the gene matches: 4. This CDR3 is CASSSPSGGTGELFF. In DNA, the CDR3 is TGTGCCAGCAGTTCCCCTAGCGGGGGAACCGGGGAGCTGTTTTTT.

This chain links TRBV7-2 with TRBJ2-3; no definite D call. Deletions cut 3 bases from V and 0 bases from J, with 4 bases between. This CDR3 comprises 13 residues. CDR1 and CDR2 from the germline V gene are SGHTA and FQGNSA. The CDR3 nucleotides read TGTGCCAGCAGCTTCGTGAGCACAGATACGCAGTATTTT. Protein product: CASSFVSTDTQYF.

The chain is built from TRBV11-2 and TRBJ1-2, with a possible D match to TRBD1 (6 bases). The V end was cut by 5 bases, the J end by 8 bases, with 15 bases between. CDR3 length: 13 amino acids. Germline V gene data show CDR1 as SGHAT and CDR2 as FQNNGV. The CDR3 here is CASSPPTGIGYTF. DNA for the CDR3: TGTGCCAGCAGCCCCCCTACAGGGATCGGCTACACCTTC.

Here the CDR3 DNA reads TGTGCCAGCTCACCGGGGACACCGGACGCTTTCTTT. Its protein product is CASSPGTPDAFF. The chain is built from TRBV18 and TRBJ1-1; TRBD1 is a possible D gene (6 bases). The length of the CDR3 is 12 residues. Trimming stripped 3 bases from V and 11 bases from J, with 13 bases between. CDR1 is KGHSH, CDR2 LQKENI, per germline.

With regard to this clone: Other DNA sequences in the sample encode the same CDR3. The chain joins TRBV27 to TRBJ2-7; D perhaps matches TRBD1 (6 bases). The CDR3 is made up of 14 amino acids. Germline V gives CDR1 MNHEY, CDR2 SMNVEV (reference sequence). V lost 2 bases and J lost 3, with 11 bases in between. DNA of the CDR3: TGTGCCAGCAGTTTAAAGGGGGTACTCTACGAGCAGTACTTC. This gives the protein CASSLKGVLYEQYF.

The chain employs TRBV7-2 and TRBJ2-5, with 7 positions matching TRBD2. Germline lookup yields CDR1 SGHTA and CDR2 FQGNSA. CDR3 size: 14 residues. The V and J ends lost 2 bases and 3 bases, in that order; junction bases with no gene match: 3. The chain's CDR3 is CASSLSAGEETQYF. DNA of the CDR3: TGTGCCAGCAGCTTATCGGCGGGAGAAGAGACCCAGTACTTC.

V gene TRBV7-2 combines with J gene TRBJ1-4; D ambiguous. Deletions cut 1 base from V and 0 bases from J, with 12 bases between. Germline V lookup: CDR1 SGHTA, CDR2 FQGNSA. This CDR3 comprises 17 residues. The DNA of the CDR3 is TGTGCCAGCAGCTTAGTAGCTGTCGCTGCAACTAATGAAAAACTGTTTTTT. It translates to CASSLVAVAATNEKLFF.